This is a list of T cell receptor beta chains from one sample in a study of cytomegalovirus exposure and HLA in healthy donors. The data were produced by immunoSEQ multiplex PCR, yet TCRdb's version contains in-frame clones alone and is incomplete. The repertoire includes around 160,000 clones, around nine tenths of them detected once, and just under 3% sits in the top ten. Material: PBMCs. Every receptor here comes from a young man in good health and CMV-seronegative. The CDR3 runs from the conserved cysteine through the conserved F or W. A D gene is named only where the DNA matches it firmly. Expanded clones get a size class; other rows say once, few or many, or leave the size out.

D: TRBD1
size: -
J: TRBJ2-1
V: TRBV11-3
CDR3: CASSLRGPSYNEQFF
DNA: TGTGCCAGCAGCTTAAGGGGGCCGTCCTACAATGAGCAGTTCTTC

D: -
size: -
J: TRBJ1-4
V: TRBV27
CDR3: CASSSTRQGWGEKLFF
DNA: TGTGCCAGCAGTTCCACCCGGCAGGGATGGGGAGAAAAACTGTTTTTT

D: TRBD2
size: -
J: TRBJ2-1
V: TRBV7-2
CDR3: CASSLAGLSGRNNEQFF
DNA: TGTGCCAGCAGCTTGGCAGGTTTGAGCGGGAGGAACAATGAGCAGTTCTTC

D: -
size: -
J: TRBJ2-2
V: TRBV2
CDR3: CASSVFPPGTGELFF
DNA: TGTGCCAGCAGTGTTTTCCCACCGGGCACCGGGGAGCTGTTTTTT

D: -
size: -
J: TRBJ2-1
V: TRBV11-2
CDR3: CASSFWLASERPNEQFF
DNA: TGTGCCAGCAGCTTCTGGCTAGCTAGCGAGCGACCCAATGAGCAGTTCTTC

D: TRBD2
size: -
J: TRBJ2-3
V: TRBV5-1
CDR3: CASGPLAGRGTDTQYF
DNA: TGCGCCAGCGGGCCACTAGCGGGGAGGGGCACAGATACGCAGTATTTT

D: -
size: -
J: TRBJ1-3
V: TRBV4-1
CDR3: CASSQGRAGGAVGNTIYF
DNA: TGCGCCAGCAGCCAAGGTAGGGCTGGGGGCGCGGTAGGAAACACCATATATTTT

D: TRBD2
size: -
J: TRBJ2-3
V: TRBV9
CDR3: CASSSRLAGEGTDTQYF
DNA: TGTGCCAGCAGCTCCCGTCTAGCGGGAGAGGGCACAGATACGCAGTATTTT

D: -
size: -
J: TRBJ1-4
V: TRBV28
CDR3: CASSSGWGGNEKLFF
DNA: TGTGCCAGCAGTTCCGGATGGGGGGGCAATGAAAAACTGTTTTTT

D: TRBD1
size: once
J: TRBJ2-7
V: TRBV29-1
CDR3: CSVQDRDGSYEQYF
DNA: TGCAGCGTTCAGGACAGGGACGGCTCCTACGAGCAGTACTTC

D: TRBD1
size: -
J: TRBJ1-5
V: TRBV5-4
CDR3: CASSLTTGAVNQPQHF
DNA: TGTGCCAGCAGCCTCACGACAGGGGCCGTGAATCAGCCCCAGCATTTT

D: -
size: -
J: TRBJ1-6
V: TRBV6-5
CDR3: CASSYSRGGSPLHF
DNA: TGTGCCAGCAGTTACTCGAGGGGAGGATCACCCCTCCACTTT

D: -
size: -
J: TRBJ2-3
V: TRBV10-1
CDR3: CASSVGVGTDTQYF
DNA: TGCGCCAGCAGTGTCGGTGTCGGCACAGATACGCAGTATTTT

D: -
size: -
J: TRBJ1-2
V: TRBV7-9
CDR3: CASSFPDGDGYTF
DNA: TGTGCCAGCAGCTTCCCGGACGGGGATGGCTACACCTTC

D: TRBD2
size: -
J: TRBJ2-1
V: TRBV7-6
CDR3: CASSLRGEYNEQFF
DNA: TGTGCCAGCAGCTTACGGGGGGAGTACAATGAGCAGTTCTTC

D: TRBD1
size: -
J: TRBJ1-4
V: TRBV28
CDR3: CASSSGTDEKLFF
DNA: TGTGCCAGCAGTTCGGGGACAGATGAAAAACTGTTTTTT